The source of this T cell receptor beta chain is a study of shared clonotypes between healthy human individuals. Profiled with immunoSEQ multiplex PCR; TCRdb holds only in-frame clones, not every one. The sample yields 1.6 million or so clones, approximately 98.5% seen once. The CDR3 contains 16 residues. Germline values: CDR1 LGHNA, CDR2 YSLEER. Trimming removed 1 base from V and 0 bases from J; junction bases left unmatched: 4. The chain has TRBV4-3 and TRBJ2-3; 7 positions agree with TRBD2. The source of this sequence is a man aged 25 to 45 in good health. Source material: naive CD4+ T cells sorted from blood. Regarding subset: CD45RA+ positively selected. This chain's CDR3 is CASSQVAGGSTDTQYF. The CDR3 DNA reads TGCGCCAGCAGCCAAGTAGCGGGCGGGAGCACAGATACGCAGTATTTT.